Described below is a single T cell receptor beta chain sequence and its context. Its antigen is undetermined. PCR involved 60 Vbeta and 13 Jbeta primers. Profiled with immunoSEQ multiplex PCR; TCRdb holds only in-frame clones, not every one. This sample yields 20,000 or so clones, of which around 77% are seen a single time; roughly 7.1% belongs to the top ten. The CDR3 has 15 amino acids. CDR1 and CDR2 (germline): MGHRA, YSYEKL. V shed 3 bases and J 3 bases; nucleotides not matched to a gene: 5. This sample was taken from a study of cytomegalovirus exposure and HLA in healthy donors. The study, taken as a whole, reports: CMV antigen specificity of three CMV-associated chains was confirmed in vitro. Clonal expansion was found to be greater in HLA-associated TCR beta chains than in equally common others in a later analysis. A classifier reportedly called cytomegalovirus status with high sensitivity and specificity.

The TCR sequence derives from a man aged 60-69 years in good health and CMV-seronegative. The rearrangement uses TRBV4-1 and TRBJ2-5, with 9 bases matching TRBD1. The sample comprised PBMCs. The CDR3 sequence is CASSHPGQGKETQYF. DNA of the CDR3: TGCGCCAGCAGCCACCCGGGACAGGGAAAAGAGACCCAGTACTTC.